The clone carrying this T cell receptor beta chain occurred many times. What it recognizes is unknown. The read finishes 3 residues shy of the CDR3 end, and the germline J gene is used to complete it. These data belong to a study of T cell clonality in common variable immunodeficiency. Each donor provided roughly 4.5 to 8.5 ml of heparinized whole blood. Trimming cost V 3 bases and J 3 bases, with 13 bases left between them. The germline V gene encodes CDR1 DFQATT and CDR2 SNEGSKA (reference sequence). The CDR3 contains 14 residues. Study-wide findings and caveats: Compared with controls, CVID subjects had fewer shared TCRbeta clones. Links between repertoire features and CVID complications were heterogeneity-limited.

CVID and control samples used equivalent genomic DNA input. Profiling relied on immunoSEQ multiplex PCR, and the TCRdb table lists in-frame clones only, not all of them. The record shows approximately 30,000 clones for this sample, with no singletons present. The chain has TRBV20-1 and TRBJ2-3, with TRBD2 as a possible D gene (6 bases). The clonotype comes from a person aged 18-70 years in good health. The sample consisted of peripheral blood mononuclear cells. CDR3 bases read: TGCAGTGCTAGCCTGAGTGGGGGGACAGATACG. Amino acids: CSASLSGGTDT. The whole CDR3 protein is CSASLSGGTDTQYF.